This TCR beta chain was documented in a study of OX40 agonist ivuxolimab in advanced cancers. This clone has a single count. Some clones are missing from TCRdb's copy, which holds only in-frame ones; the method was immunoSEQ multiplex PCR. The data show 39,000 or so clones, 80% to 90% seen once. Trimming removed 2 bases from V and 5 bases from J; junction bases left unmatched: 11. Germline V lookup: CDR1 ENHRY, CDR2 SYGVKD. The CDR3 length is 16 residues. The sequence derives from an adult with an advanced solid tumor such as melanoma, head and neck, liver or kidney cancer. This chain links TRBV10-3 with TRBJ2-5; 7 bases map to TRBD2. The sample consisted of CD4+ or CD8+ T cells sorted from blood, taken in a trial of the OX40 agonist ivuxolimab. CDR3 nucleotide sequence: TGTGCCATCAGTGAGCCGAGCGAGAGCGGGACGGAGACCCAGTACTTC. It translates to CAISEPSESGTETQYF.